This T cell receptor (beta chain) was obtained from a study of T cell repertoires in aging, cancer and after chemotherapy. The overall study: Pre- and post-chemotherapy samples were paired from chronic lymphocytic leukemia patients treated with fludarabine- or bendamustine-based regimens.

Study-wide results and limits: The repertoire data cannot show anything about immunological memory following chemotherapy. Untreated cancer patients had significantly lower blood TCR diversity than age-matched healthy donors. Median generation probability rose over the chemotherapy interval in each cancer cohort, suggesting rebound thymic output.

About this clonotype itself: As yet, its antigen is unknown.

A mixed TRB-A/B primer pool amplified rearranged TRB by multiplex touch-down PCR. MiXCR was run by TCRdb on the multiplex PCR reads, yielding one entry per CDR3 protein. This sample has several thousand distinct CDR3 sequences, with about 35% found just once. Amplification of TCR beta used genomic DNA extracted from peripheral blood. The germline V gene encodes CDR1 SQVTM and CDR2 ANQGSEA. The CDR3 runs 13 residues. Trimming pared 2 bases from V and 3 bases from J, leaving 7 bases between. Material: blood. The origin of this receptor is a human donor with a blood cancer. This chain joins TRBV29-1 and TRBJ2-2; possible D gene TRBD2, 6 bases. As DNA, the CDR3 is TGCAGCGTTGAACGGGGGTACACCGGGGAGCTGTTTTTT. Amino acids: CSVERGYTGELFF.